The clone carrying this TCR beta chain was recorded only once. Its antigen is still unknown. The CDR3 consists of 13 residues. CDR1 and CDR2 from the germline V gene are MNHNS and SASEGT. V shed 2 bases and J shed 4 bases, with 8 bases lying between them. Reverse transcription of roughly 0.45 to 1 ug RNA was performed with random hexamers. The authors amplified TCR beta CDR3 across 54 Vbeta and 13 Jbeta using immunoSEQ multiplex PCR. TCRdb reanalysed the immunoSEQ multiplex PCR reads using MiXCR and keeps one entry per CDR3 protein. The table shows about 120,000 distinct CDR3 sequences, with approximately 94% occurring only once. These data belong to a study of CD8 T cells in Susac syndrome. Findings and caveats of the study: In its TCR sequencing and HLA analysis, the study acknowledged that the number of individuals was relatively small.

Sequencing of TCR beta drew on CD8+ and CD4+ T cells from blood. While serving as controls, healthy donors were matched for age and sex. This chain joins TRBV6-1 and TRBJ1-2; no clear D. The clonotype was recovered from a human donor in good health. The material sequenced was CD4+ T cells from PBMCs. DNA of the CDR3: TGTGCCAGCAGTGAAACACCTACCTATGGCTACACCTTC. This gives the protein CASSETPTYGYTF.